This paragraph reports one T cell receptor (beta chain). This sample is part of a study of blood T cell repertoires in COVID-19. The V gene's germline CDR1 is GTSNPN and CDR2 SVGIG (reference sequence). V gave up 0 bases and J gave up 5 bases; unmatched junction bases: 7. This CDR3 has 15 residues. Authors' processing steps: Amplification with reference gene primers provided the estimates of nucleated cell counts. TCRdb keeps only in-frame clones here, not all; method: immunoSEQ multiplex PCR. V and J calls and clone size are copied from that table; D and trimming were computed from the DNA. Among under 200,000 clones listed, around four fifths were seen once.

Sequencing used peripheral blood. The chain links TRBV30 to TRBJ2-3; 8 bases match TRBD2. This receptor was taken from a man aged 70 or older with active or convalescent COVID-19. CDR3 protein: CAWSVGGAGGDTQYF. In DNA form, the CDR3 reads TGTGCCTGGAGTGTCGGGGGGGCTGGGGGAGATACGCAGTATTTT.